A single sample is the source of the 22 T cell receptor beta chains below, sequenced in a study of T cells in Graves' hyperthyroidism and ophthalmopathy. TCR beta CDR3 regions were amplified from RNA transcripts. Carried out on the TCR CDR3, a first-round RT-PCR used the HTBI primer set. TCRdb called the multiplex PCR reads again in MiXCR, with one record for every CDR3 protein. This sample carries about 640,000 distinct CDR3 sequences, roughly 20% of them seen once, and the ten largest clones take roughly 30%. Sequencing was done on a sample of blood. The receptors originated from a man between 25 and 39 years old with Graves' ophthalmopathy.

This clonotype was counted at least ten times. The chain combines TRBV20-1 with TRBJ1-5, with D maybe TRBD1 (6 bases). Germline CDR1 and CDR2: DFQATT and SNEGSKA (reference sequence). The CDR3 runs to 14 residues. Trimming left V 7 bases short and J 0 bases short, with 13 bases between. CDR3 nucleotides: TGCAGTGTGGGGGCCTGGGGTAGCAATCAGCCCCAGCATTTT. This sequence encodes CSVGAWGSNQPQHF.

This clonotype was seen a few times. The V and J genes are TRBV20-1 and TRBJ2-7, with a tentative D call TRBD2 (6 bases). Germline V gives CDR1 DFQATT, CDR2 SNEGSKA (reference sequence). The length of the CDR3 is 14 residues. Trimming pared 5 bases from V and 0 bases from J, leaving 14 bases between. The CDR3 DNA follows: TGCAGTGCTCGGGAGATATTCAGCTCCTACGAGCAGTACTTC. This translates into CSAREIFSSYEQYF.

This clonotype was detected only a few times. The rearrangement uses TRBV7-8 and TRBJ2-3; D not certain. The CDR3 is 12 residues long. Germline CDR1 reads SGHVS; CDR2 reads FQNEAQ. Trimming removed 3 bases from V and 4 bases from J, with 5 bases in between. The CDR3 protein is CASSFFSDTQYF. CDR3 in DNA: TGTGCCAGCAGCTTTTTTTCAGATACGCAGTATTTT.

This clonotype showed up just a few times. The chain joins TRBV19 to TRBJ2-7; D tentatively reads TRBD1 or TRBD2 (5 bases each). CDR1 and CDR2 (germline): LNHDA, SQIVND (reference sequence). V gave up 7 bases and J gave up 1 base, with 17 bases separating them. The CDR3 is 15 residues long. The CDR3 DNA reads as TGTGCCAGTATCCCCCCGGGGCGTCCATCCTACGAGCAGTACTTC. This translates into CASIPPGRPSYEQYF.

The table lists this clonotype with many counts. The chain recombines TRBV11-2 with TRBJ2-1; no clear D. With 4 bases removed from V and 5 bases from J, the gap between germline ends came to 12 bases. The CDR3 covers 14 residues. Looked up from germline, CDR1 is SGHAT and CDR2 is FQNNGV. The CDR3: CASSSQIPDNEQFF. The CDR3 DNA sequence: TGTGCCAGCAGCTCCCAGATTCCCGACAATGAGCAGTTCTTC.

The V call is TRBV7-9, the J call TRBJ2-1, with 10 bases aligning to TRBD2. The CDR3 extends over 15 amino acids. V gave up 4 bases and J gave up 3 bases; unmatched junction bases: 3. Looked up from germline, CDR1 is SEHNR and CDR2 is FQNEAQ (reference sequence). CDR3 region: CASSSSGSFYNEQFF. As DNA, the CDR3 is TGTGCCAGCAGCTCTAGCGGGAGTTTCTACAATGAGCAGTTCTTC.

This clonotype was found many times. The genes are TRBV11-2 and TRBJ2-1, with 11 positions matching TRBD1. V gave up 5 bases and J gave up 9 bases; unmatched junction bases: 9. This CDR3 contains 15 residues. Germline V lookup: CDR1 SGHAT, CDR2 FQNNGV. The DNA for the CDR3 is TGTGCCAGCAGCCCTGGACAGGGGGCGTGGGTTGAGCAGTTCTTC. Translation gives CASSPGQGAWVEQFF.

The V call is TRBV6-1, the J call TRBJ2-7; 7 bases are shared with TRBD1. With 2 bases clipped from V and 6 bases from J, the junction kept 4 bases outside the gene matches. The CDR3 totals 13 residues. CDR1 MNHNS and CDR2 SASEGT come from the germline V gene. The CDR3 nucleotides are TGTGCCAGCAGTGAATCCCCAGGGGGCGAGCAGTACTTC. Amino acids: CASSESPGGEQYF.

This clonotype appeared a few times. The chain is built from TRBV7-2 and TRBJ1-2, with 8 bases fitting TRBD1. The V and J ends lost 2 bases and 9 bases, in that order; junction bases with no gene match: 11. This CDR3 contains 15 residues. The V gene's germline CDR1 is SGHTA and CDR2 FQGNSA. DNA for the CDR3: TGTGCCAGCAGCTTACCCAGGGGGCAGGGCCGTAGCTACACCTTC. Translating it yields CASSLPRGQGRSYTF.

Only a few counts were recorded for this clonotype. V usage is TRBV12-3 or TRBV12-4 and J usage is TRBJ2-3; D remains ambiguous. V dropped 5 bases and J dropped 2 bases, with 5 bases sitting between them. The CDR3 loop spans 12 amino acids. The CDR3 region has the DNA TGTGCCAGCAGTCATCCCACAGATACGCAGTATTTT. The encoded protein is CASSHPTDTQYF.

The rearrangement links TRBV4-1 to TRBJ2-1, with 8 bases lining up with TRBD1. The CDR3 loop spans 15 amino acids. V lost 0 bases to trimming and J lost 6 bases; unmatched junction nucleotides: 4. Germline CDR1 MGHRA, CDR2 YSYEKL. The CDR3 here is CASSQDRGQVNEQFF. CDR3 DNA: TGCGCCAGCAGCCAAGACAGGGGGCAAGTCAATGAGCAGTTCTTC.

The rearrangement uses TRBV13 and TRBJ2-5; TRBD2 aligns across 9 bases. CDR1 is PRHDT and CDR2 is FYEKMQ in the germline V gene (reference sequence). V was pared by 5 bases and J by 4 bases, with 5 bases of the junction left unmatched. This CDR3 is 14 amino acids long. CDR3 residues: CASSRGGARETQYF. Here the CDR3 DNA reads TGTGCCAGCAGCCGCGGGGGGGCGCGAGAGACCCAGTACTTC.

The chain is built from TRBV19 and TRBJ2-1; TRBD1 or TRBD2 may be the D gene (5 bases each). The CDR3 length is 14 residues. Germline V gives CDR1 LNHDA, CDR2 SQIVND (reference sequence). Trimming took 5 bases from V and 7 from J, leaving 15 bases between them. CDR3 sequence: CASSPTEGRNEQFF. CDR3 in DNA: TGTGCCAGTAGTCCGACAGAGGGCCGGAATGAGCAGTTCTTC.

This clonotype was observed a few times. The rearrangement joins TRBV19 to TRBJ2-7, with 9 positions matching TRBD2. The CDR3 loop spans 15 amino acids. Per germline, CDR1 LNHDA and CDR2 SQIVND (reference sequence). V was clipped by 6 bases and J by 0 bases; unmatched bases: 6. The CDR3 loop reads CASRPGLADSYEQYF. Written as DNA, the CDR3 is TGTGCCAGTAGGCCGGGACTAGCCGACTCCTACGAGCAGTACTTC.

This clonotype was seen only once. A much bigger clone sits one base away, suggesting this may be a read error. The V and J genes are TRBV11-2 and TRBJ1-6; TRBD1 is a possible D gene (5 bases). The CDR3 extends over 16 amino acids. Germline CDR1 and CDR2: SGHAT and FQNNGV. This CDR3 is CASSSRGGRLNSPLRF. The CDR3 DNA reads TGTGCCAGCAGCTCAAGGGGAGGTCGTTTGAATTCACCCCTCCGCTTT.

In this sample, this clonotype turned up a few times. The chain links TRBV6-1 to TRBJ1-2; weak D call: TRBD1 (6 bases). Germline CDR1 MNHNS, CDR2 SASEGT. CDR3 length: 16 amino acids. Trimming pared 2 bases from V and 0 bases from J, leaving 13 bases between. This CDR3 reads CASSETGQGPNYGYTF. The CDR3 DNA is TGTGCCAGCAGTGAAACGGGGCAGGGGCCTAACTATGGCTACACCTTC.

This clonotype has only a few counts. This rearrangement joins TRBV24-1 to TRBJ2-2, with 9 nucleotides matching TRBD2. Per the germline V gene, CDR1 is KGHDR and CDR2 is SFDVKD. The CDR3 contains 16 residues. The junction had 11 bases not matched to a gene; V was cut back by 6 bases and J by 7 bases. The CDR3 sequence: CATSSHGGRANGELFF. The CDR3 DNA sequence: TGTGCCACCAGTTCTCACGGCGGGAGGGCCAACGGGGAGCTGTTTTTT.

A few counts support this clonotype. The rearrangement links TRBV4-1 to TRBJ2-7; TRBD2 aligns across 8 bases. J lost 3 bases, V lost 1 base, and 11 bases had no gene match. The V gene's germline CDR1 is MGHRA and CDR2 YSYEKL. This CDR3 has 17 amino acids. The CDR3 region has the DNA TGCGCCAGCAGCCAAGGTGGGCTAGCGGGCAACTTCTACGAGCAGTACTTC. Its translation: CASSQGGLAGNFYEQYF.

The chain joins TRBV6-1 to TRBJ2-1; D not certain. V was clipped by 4 bases and J by 6 bases, with 10 bases between them. The CDR3 has 13 residues. Germline values: CDR1 MNHNS, CDR2 SASEGT. The CDR3 sequence is CASSAYRGNEQFF. The CDR3, as DNA: TGTGCCAGCAGTGCCTACAGAGGCAATGAGCAGTTCTTC.

The genes are TRBV5-6 and TRBJ2-1; D is perhaps TRBD1 (6 bases). Germline V gene sequence: CDR1 SGHDT, CDR2 YYEEEE. V was clipped by 4 bases and J by 7 bases, with 15 bases between them. This CDR3 region has 14 residues. The DNA for the CDR3 is TGTGCCAGCAGCCGCCGATCTACAGGGAATGAGCAGTTCTTC. Its translation is CASSRRSTGNEQFF.

Ten or more counts support this clonotype. This chain joins TRBV2 and TRBJ1-1; D unresolved. V was clipped by 6 bases and J by 2 bases, with 7 bases between them. The germline gives CDR1 SNHLY, CDR2 FYNNEI. The CDR3 length is 12 residues. The CDR3 DNA reads TGTGCCAGCAGACCCCTAAACACTGAAGCTTTCTTT. Protein product: CASRPLNTEAFF.

The gene calls are TRBV28 and TRBJ1-6, with 12 bases matching TRBD1. V dropped 5 bases and J dropped 6; count of bases not matched to a gene: 5. The CDR3 loop spans 16 amino acids. Per the germline V gene, CDR1 is MDHEN and CDR2 is SYDVKM. The CDR3 sequence: CASSGGQGAGNSPLHF. The CDR3 DNA reads TGTGCCAGCAGTGGGGGACAGGGGGCAGGTAATTCACCCCTCCACTTT.